Each of the 30 T cell receptor beta chains below was sequenced from the same sample in a study of blood T cells in healthy people across ages. Through a sample-barcoded 5' primer and a J-beta primer mix, a second PCR was run for roughly 6 to 11 cycles. MiXCR, run by TCRdb on the 5' RACE reads, gives a single entry per CDR3 protein. Of about 1 million distinct CDR3 sequences listed, 40% to 45% are singletons. Sequencing used blood. The receptors shown here come from a woman in her sixties in good health.

The rearrangement links TRBV5-1 to TRBJ2-2; D possibly corresponds to TRBD2 (6 bases). This CDR3 has 13 amino acids. Germline values: CDR1 SGHRS, CDR2 YFSETQ. V lost 5 bases and J lost 6, with 11 bases in between. The CDR3 DNA reads as TGCGCCAGCAGGGCGGGGAGCGCCGGGGAGCTGTTTTTT. Its protein product is CASRAGSAGELFF.

The chain joins TRBV6-5 to TRBJ2-1, with 12 positions matching TRBD2. Germline-derived CDR1 and CDR2 are MNHEY and SVGAGI. The CDR3 has 16 amino acids. The V and J ends lost 1 base and 7 bases, in that order; junction bases with no gene match: 5. The CDR3 coding sequence is TGTGCCAGCAGTTACTGGGCTAGCGGGGGGGTGAATGAGCAGTTCTTC. Its protein is CASSYWASGGVNEQFF.

On this clonotype itself: One end of the junction fails to match germline, which may point to a read error. The gene calls are TRBV29-1 and TRBJ2-5; D gene ambiguous. The DNA end is more similar to TRBJ2-7, so the J call may be wrong. Germline values: CDR1 SQVTM, CDR2 ANQGSEA. The CDR3 consists of 12 residues. Here the CDR3 DNA reads TGCAGCGCCTGGACGGATTCCTGCGAGCAGTACTTC. Translated, it gives CSAWTDSCEQYF.

This clonotype was seen a few times. The CDR3 DNA follows: TGTGCCACCAGCAGAGGGGGAACCCAAGAGACCCAGTACTTC. Translating it yields CATSRGGTQETQYF. The rearrangement links TRBV15 to TRBJ2-5; D is ambiguous. CDR1 LNHNV and CDR2 YYDKDF come from the germline V gene (reference sequence). The germline V and J ends were trimmed by 1 base and 1 base, with 7 bases remaining between them. This CDR3 has 14 residues. The variable domain in full, with the rest retrieved from reference TRBV15 and TRBJ2-5, is DAMVIQNPRYQVTQFGKPVTLSCSQTLNHNVMYWYQQKSSQAPKLLFHYYDKDFNNEADTPDNFQSRRPNTSFCFLDIRSPGLGDTAMYLCATSRGGTQETQYFGPGTRLLVL.

This clonotype was seen a handful of times. The V call is TRBV11-2, the J call TRBJ2-5; TRBD2 matches at 9 bases. The CDR3 has 17 residues. Germline CDR1 is SGHAT and CDR2 is FQNNGV. Trimming at V came to 3 bases and at J to 5 bases, leaving 13 bases not matched to a gene. CDR3 sequence (DNA): TGTGCCAGCAGCTTCCTCCGAGCTAGCGGGATCGGGGAGACCCAGTACTTC. Its protein product is CASSFLRASGIGETQYF.

This chain uses TRBV5-1 with TRBJ2-1; TRBD2 matches at 8 bases. Germline CDR1 and CDR2: SGHRS and YFSETQ. The CDR3 loop spans 15 amino acids. V was pared by 4 bases and J by 2 bases, with 5 bases of the junction left unmatched. The CDR3 DNA sequence: TGCGCCAGCAGCACAAAGCGGGAGCCCTACAATGAGCAGTTCTTC. Amino acid sequence: CASSTKREPYNEQFF.

V gene TRBV7-2 combines with J gene TRBJ2-1; the D gene is possibly TRBD1 (5 bases). Germline loops: CDR1 SGHTA, CDR2 FQGNSA. Trimming removed 5 bases from V and 8 bases from J, with 16 bases in between. CDR3 length: 14 amino acids. The CDR3 reads CASSARKGWDEQFF. CDR3 DNA sequence: TGTGCCAGCAGCGCAAGGAAGGGGTGGGATGAGCAGTTCTTC.

J is TRBJ2-1 and V is TRBV4-1, with D hard to call. The CDR3 extends over 14 amino acids. Looked up from germline, CDR1 is MGHRA and CDR2 is YSYEKL. V gave up 4 bases and J gave up 5 bases, with 12 bases separating them. CDR3 bases: TGCGCCAGCAGCCGGTACGGAAGAGACAATGAGCAGTTCTTC. Translation: CASSRYGRDNEQFF.

The rearrangement joins TRBV14 to TRBJ2-7; TRBD1 aligns across 7 bases. The CDR3 is 14 residues long. Germline loops: CDR1 SGHDN, CDR2 FVKESK. J gave up 3 bases and V 5 bases, and 7 bases lay outside the gene matches. CDR3 in amino acids: CASSVRDRYYEQYF. CDR3 nucleotide sequence: TGTGCCAGCAGCGTCCGGGACAGATACTACGAGCAGTACTTC.

This clonotype has ten or more counts. V usage is TRBV12-3 or TRBV12-4 and J usage is TRBJ1-5; tentative D call: TRBD1 (6 bases). This CDR3 spans 14 amino acids. V lost 1 base and J 2 bases, leaving 6 bases between the germline ends. CDR3 DNA: TGTGCCAGCAGTTTAGGGACAGGCAATCAGCCCCAGCATTTT. Protein sequence: CASSLGTGNQPQHF.

Only a few counts were recorded for this clonotype. The V gene is TRBV27, the J gene TRBJ2-7, with 7 bases matching TRBD1. The CDR3 is 13 amino acids. The germline gives CDR1 MNHEY, CDR2 SMNVEV (reference sequence). Unmatched junction bases numbered 3, after V lost 5 bases and J lost 2 bases. CDR3 protein: CASSDRATYEQYF. The DNA of the CDR3 is TGTGCCAGCAGTGACAGGGCCACCTACGAGCAGTACTTC.

The table lists this clonotype with a few counts. This sequence joins TRBV6-2 or TRBV6-3 and TRBJ2-7; D is perhaps TRBD1 or TRBD2 (5 bases each). V was trimmed by 7 bases and J by 2 bases, leaving 15 bases between them. This CDR3 spans 14 amino acids. Looked up from germline, CDR1 is MNHEY and CDR2 is SVGEGT. CDR3 loop: CASKPGTVPYEQYF. The CDR3 bases are TGTGCCAGCAAGCCAGGGACGGTTCCCTACGAGCAGTACTTC.

There are a few counts of this clonotype. The gene calls are TRBV6-5 and TRBJ2-7; 14 bases align to TRBD2. Trimming took 4 bases from V and 3 from J; bases not matched to a gene: 8. Germline V CDR1 and CDR2: MNHEY, SVGAGI. The CDR3 spans 17 residues. The CDR3 protein is CASSSGTSGREFYEQYF. CDR3 DNA sequence: TGTGCCAGCAGTTCAGGGACTAGCGGGAGAGAGTTCTACGAGCAGTACTTC.

V and J are TRBV5-1 and TRBJ2-3; 9 nucleotides align to TRBD2. CDR1 is SGHRS, CDR2 YFSETQ, per germline. The CDR3 runs to 16 residues. Trimming cost V 0 bases and J 6 bases; bases outside gene matches: 8. In DNA, the CDR3 is TGCGCCAGCAGCTTGGCAGCGGGAGGCCTTGGGGATACGCAGTATTTT. Translation: CASSLAAGGLGDTQYF.

This clonotype was counted once. The chain employs TRBV6-2 or TRBV6-3 and TRBJ1-4; 7 bases match TRBD1. The CDR3 contains 12 residues. The V segment lost 7 bases and the J segment 7 bases; nucleotides outside the gene matches: 3. From germline, CDR1 is MNHEY and CDR2 SVGEGT. CDR3 bases: TGTGCCAGCAAGACAGGGAGTGAAAAACTGTTTTTT. It is translated as CASKTGSEKLFF.

The table lists this clonotype with a few counts. This chain uses TRBV7-2 with TRBJ2-3; maybe TRBD1 (6 bases). CDR3 size: 13 residues. Germline values: CDR1 SGHTA, CDR2 FQGNSA. The CDR3 DNA reads as TGTGCTAGTAACCAGGGGTTCACAGATACGCAGTATTTT. The encoded protein is CASNQGFTDTQYF. The whole variable domain, filled in from reference TRBV7-2 and TRBJ2-3, reads GAGVSQSPSNKVTEKGKDVELRCDPISGHTALYWYRQSLGQGLEFLIYFQGNSAPDKSGLPSDRFSAERTGGSVSTLTIQRTQQEDSAVYLCASNQGFTDTQYFGPGTRLTVL.

J is TRBJ2-5 and V is TRBV29-1; D is possibly TRBD2 (7 bases). With 5 bases removed from V and 5 bases from J, the gap between germline ends came to 18 bases. This CDR3 region has 14 residues. Germline CDR1 and CDR2: SQVTM and ANQGSEA. CDR3 sequence: CSVRTWGGQETQYF. CDR3 in DNA: TGCAGCGTTAGGACTTGGGGGGGGCAGGAGACCCAGTACTTC.

This clonotype was observed a few times. The rearrangement links TRBV20-1 to TRBJ2-1, with 7 bases that match TRBD2. Trimming took 0 bases from V and 9 from J; bases not matched to a gene: 5. The CDR3 has 13 residues. Germline assignment: CDR1 DFQATT and CDR2 SNEGSKA (reference sequence). The CDR3 here is CSARDLTGGEQFF. The CDR3 DNA sequence: TGCAGTGCTAGAGATCTAACGGGAGGTGAGCAGTTCTTC.

This rearrangement joins TRBV28 to TRBJ2-7, with 12 nucleotides matching TRBD2. V trimming: 2 bases; J trimming: 0 bases; junction bases outside the gene matches: 5. This CDR3 region has 17 residues. From germline, CDR1 is MDHEN and CDR2 SYDVKM. This CDR3 is CASSLRLAGVLSYEQYF. Here the CDR3 DNA reads TGTGCCAGCAGTTTAAGACTAGCGGGAGTTCTCTCCTACGAGCAGTACTTC.

This clonotype was observed a few times. The chain links TRBV11-2 to TRBJ2-5; D is unresolved. This CDR3 comprises 14 residues. V was pared by 3 bases and J by 4 bases, with 12 bases between. Germline CDR1 SGHAT, CDR2 FQNNGV. CDR3 sequence reads: CASSFLHPTETQYF. The CDR3 DNA is TGTGCCAGCAGCTTTTTACACCCTACAGAGACCCAGTACTTC.

The V gene is TRBV7-2, the J gene TRBJ2-7; 10 bases match TRBD1. V lost 5 bases to trimming and J lost 7 bases; unmatched junction nucleotides: 8. The CDR3 contains 14 residues. Germline V gives CDR1 SGHTA, CDR2 FQGNSA. The CDR3 DNA reads as TGTGCCAGCAGCCGGGACAGGGGTTTTGTTGAGCAGTACTTC. Protein: CASSRDRGFVEQYF.

The chain joins TRBV5-1 to TRBJ2-7; D unclear. The ends were cut back, 3 bases at V and 6 bases at J, with 13 bases in the middle. This CDR3 region has 13 residues. Germline loops: CDR1 SGHRS, CDR2 YFSETQ. The CDR3 loop reads CASSSGSGIEQYF. CDR3 nucleotides: TGCGCCAGCAGCTCTGGATCGGGTATCGAGCAGTACTTC.

This clonotype was observed a few times. The chain couples TRBV6-1 to TRBJ2-7; no definite D call. With 4 bases removed from V and 7 bases from J, the gap between germline ends came to 11 bases. The CDR3 sequence is 12 residues long. The germline V gene encodes CDR1 MNHNS and CDR2 SASEGT. CDR3 sequence: CASSAYLLEQYF. DNA of the CDR3: TGTGCCAGCAGTGCGTACCTTTTGGAGCAGTACTTC.

The chain uses TRBV20-1 and TRBJ2-3; 7 bases are a match to TRBD2. There are 14 residues in the CDR3. With V trimmed by 6 bases and J by 2 bases, 8 bases remained unmatched. Germline CDR1 reads DFQATT; CDR2 reads SNEGSKA (reference sequence). CDR3 protein: CSAPLADYTDTQYF. The DNA for the CDR3 is TGCAGTGCGCCGCTAGCGGACTACACAGATACGCAGTATTTT.

This clonotype was seen a handful of times. V usage is TRBV4-2 and J usage is TRBJ2-7; the D gene is possibly TRBD1 (6 bases). The CDR3 is 18 residues long. V shed 1 base and J shed 3 bases, with 22 bases lying between them. CDR1 is LGHNA and CDR2 is YNFKEQ in the germline V gene. CDR3 residues: CASSQAIRSPRGYYEQYF. The CDR3 DNA is TGTGCCAGCAGCCAAGCAATTCGGTCGCCCAGGGGCTACTACGAGCAGTACTTC.

This clonotype was detected only a few times. The CDR3 region is CASSVGTSLETQYF. In nucleotides, the CDR3 is TGTGCCAGCAGCGTAGGGACTTCCCTGGAGACCCAGTACTTC. J is TRBJ2-5 and V is TRBV7-6, with D tentatively TRBD2 (6 bases). Per the germline V gene, CDR1 is SGHVS and CDR2 is FNYEAQ. CDR3 length: 14 amino acids. Trimming cost V 5 bases and J 5 bases, with 15 bases left between them.

This chain connects TRBV27 to TRBJ2-5; D is perhaps TRBD1 or TRBD2 (5 bases each). The V gene lost 6 bases and the J gene lost 6 bases, with 11 bases spanning the gap. The CDR3 contains 12 residues. Germline assignment: CDR1 MNHEY and CDR2 SMNVEV (reference sequence). This CDR3 reads CASRQGAKTQYF. Here the CDR3 DNA reads TGTGCCAGCAGGCAGGGAGCGAAGACCCAGTACTTC.

Turning to this clonotype: A read error may produce the germline difference seen at one junction end. This sequence joins TRBV3-1 and TRBJ2-3; D unresolved. The CDR3 sequence is 13 residues long. Germline V CDR1 and CDR2: LGHDT, YNNKEL (reference sequence). The CDR3: CASSLLGTATQYF. The CDR3 coding sequence is TGTGCCAGCAGCCTCCTCGGCACAGCTACGCAGTATTTT.

This chain links TRBV27 with TRBJ2-1; 9 nucleotides agree with TRBD2. The CDR3 runs 16 residues. V lost 5 bases and J lost 4; bases outside the gene matches: 9. The germline CDR1 and CDR2 sequences are MNHEY and SMNVEV (reference sequence). This chain's CDR3 is CASSKTTSGLYNEQFF. The CDR3 coding sequence is TGTGCCAGCAGTAAAACGACTAGCGGACTATACAATGAGCAGTTCTTC.

The rearrangement joins TRBV12-3 or TRBV12-4 to TRBJ1-5, with D possibly being TRBD1 (5 bases). Trimming shortened V by 1 base and J by 12 bases, and 13 bases separated the two germline ends. This CDR3 has 13 residues. CDR3 amino acids: CASSLGGREHQHF. The CDR3 nucleotides read TGTGCCAGCAGTTTAGGTGGCAGGGAGCACCAGCATTTT.